This T cell receptor (beta chain) was recorded in a study of shared clonotypes between healthy human individuals. Findings and limits, study-wide: The low donor count limited represented genetic and exposure-history diversity. Non-shared clonotypes showed lower generation probabilities than clonotypes common to all four donors.

The germline V gene encodes CDR1 SGHAT and CDR2 FQNNGV. The CDR3 is made up of 14 amino acids. Trimming stripped 10 bases from V and 3 bases from J, with 19 bases between. A few counts support this clone. The antigen is unknown. The repertoire was sequenced with immunoSEQ multiplex PCR; TCRdb's copy has only in-frame clones and lacks some. The sample shows under 1,100,000 clones, approximately 80% of them seen only once. The clonotype originates from a man younger than 30 in good health. Some clones in this sample may be carry-over from other donors' samples. V and J are TRBV11-2 and TRBJ2-7; D is unresolved. The sample was memory CD4+ T cells from PBMCs. Documented subset: CD45RA-negative fraction. The CDR3 coding sequence is TGTGCCACCAACCAGGCACCAGCACTCTACGAGCAGTACTTC. Translated: CATNQAPALYEQYF.